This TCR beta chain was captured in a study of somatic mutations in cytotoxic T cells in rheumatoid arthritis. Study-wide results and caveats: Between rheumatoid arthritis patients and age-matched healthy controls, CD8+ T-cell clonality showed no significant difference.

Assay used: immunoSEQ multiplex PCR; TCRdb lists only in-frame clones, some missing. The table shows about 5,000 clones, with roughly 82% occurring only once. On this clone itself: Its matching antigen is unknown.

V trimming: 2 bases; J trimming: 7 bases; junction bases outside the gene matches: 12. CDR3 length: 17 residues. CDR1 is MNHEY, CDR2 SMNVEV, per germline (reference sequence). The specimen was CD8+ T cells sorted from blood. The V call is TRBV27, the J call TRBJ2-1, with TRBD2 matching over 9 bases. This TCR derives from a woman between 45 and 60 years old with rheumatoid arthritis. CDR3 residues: CASSLDGLAKIRNEQFF. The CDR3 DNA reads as TGTGCCAGCAGTTTAGACGGACTAGCGAAAATCAGGAATGAGCAGTTCTTC.